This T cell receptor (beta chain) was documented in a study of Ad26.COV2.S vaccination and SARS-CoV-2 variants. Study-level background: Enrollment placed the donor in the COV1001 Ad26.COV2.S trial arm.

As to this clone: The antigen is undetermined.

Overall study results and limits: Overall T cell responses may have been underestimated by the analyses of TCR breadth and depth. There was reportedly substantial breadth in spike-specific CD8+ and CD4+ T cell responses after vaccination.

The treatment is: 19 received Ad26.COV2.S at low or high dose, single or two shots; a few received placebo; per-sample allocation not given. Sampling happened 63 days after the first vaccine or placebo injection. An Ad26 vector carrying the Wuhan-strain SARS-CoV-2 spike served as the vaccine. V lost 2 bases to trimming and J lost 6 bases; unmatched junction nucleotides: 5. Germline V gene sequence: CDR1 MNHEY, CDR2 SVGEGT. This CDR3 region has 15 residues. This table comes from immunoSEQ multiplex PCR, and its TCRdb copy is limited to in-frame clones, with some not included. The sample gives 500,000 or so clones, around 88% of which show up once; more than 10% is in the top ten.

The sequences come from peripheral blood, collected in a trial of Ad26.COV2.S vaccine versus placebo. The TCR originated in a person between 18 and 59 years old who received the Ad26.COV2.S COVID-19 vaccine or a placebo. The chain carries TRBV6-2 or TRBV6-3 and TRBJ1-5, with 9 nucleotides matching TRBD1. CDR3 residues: CASSYPGTGLQPQHF. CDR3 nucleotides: TGTGCCAGCAGTTACCCCGGGACAGGGCTTCAGCCCCAGCATTTT.